What follows is one TCR beta chain and its context. The antigen remains unidentified. UMIs accompanied the 5'RACE template switching by which TCR beta cDNA was made. TCRdb re-called the 5' RACE reads, yielding one record per CDR3 amino acid sequence without DNA. The sample data list roughly 430,000 distinct CDR3 sequences. This entry comes from a study of T cells expressing NK-cell markers. Study context: Obtained from sorted CD3+CD56+NKG2C+, CD3+CD56+NKG2C- and CD3+CD56-NKG2C+ T cells were the TCR beta repertoires. Study-wide results and caveats: Among CD8+ T cells from 5 to 7 donors, dominant NKG2C+ clonotypes accounted for roughly 1.0-7.0%.

CDR1 is MNHNY and CDR2 is SVGAGI in the germline V gene (reference sequence). The CDR3 length is 13 residues. Sequencing used blood T cells: a sorted CD56 or NKG2C T cell subset, CD4+ or CD8+ T cells, or bulk PBMC T cells (not recorded which). This TCR came from a woman between 18 and 70 years old in good health. The chain recombines TRBV6-6 with TRBJ1-4. This CDR3 is CASSYQSHEKLFF.